The rows below give T cell receptor beta chains drawn from one sample of a study of T cell responses to AZD1222 COVID-19 vaccine. The data were produced by immunoSEQ multiplex PCR, yet TCRdb's version contains in-frame clones alone and is incomplete. The sample holds 90,000 to 150,000 clones, less than 90% seen once. Sequences were derived from peripheral blood, sampled on day 0 of AZD1222 vaccination. These receptors originate from an adult in good health. CDR3s include the opening cysteine and the closing phenylalanine or tryptophan. The D gene is left open where the match is weak. Not all rows give a size; the values are once, few, many and, for expanded clones, a class.

once	TRBV29-1	TRBJ2-3	.	TGCAGCGTTGCCACAGGGAATGTAGGTGATACGCAGTATTTT	CSVATGNVGDTQYF
.	TRBV7-6	TRBJ2-1	.	TGTGCCAGCAGCTTGGACCACTACAATGAGCAGTTCTTC	CASSLDHYNEQFF
.	TRBV11-2	TRBJ2-7	.	TGTGCCAGCAGCTTCGCCAGGGGCTCCTACGAGCAGTACTTC	CASSFARGSYEQYF
.	TRBV3-1/TRBV3-2	TRBJ2-1	TRBD1	TGTGCCAGCAGCCAGGTACCGGGACAGGGGGCCTCCTACAATGAGCAGTTCTTC	CASSQVPGQGASYNEQFF
.	TRBV12-3/TRBV12-4	TRBJ1-5	.	TGTGCCAGCAGTTTGTCAAAAAATCAGCCCCAGCATTTT	CASSLSKNQPQHF
.	TRBV3-1/TRBV3-2	TRBJ1-4	.	TGTGCCAGCAGCCAAGACGACGCGATCCCAACTAATGAAAAACTGTTTTTT	CASSQDDAIPTNEKLFF
.	TRBV19	TRBJ2-1	TRBD2	TGTGCCAGTAGTATAAGGCAAGCGGGGGGGATAAGATACAATGAGCAGTTCTTC	CASSIRQAGGIRYNEQFF
.	TRBV7-9	TRBJ1-2	TRBD1	TGTGCCAGCAGCTTAGAGGTGGCAGGGGGCCCCTATGGCTACACCTTC	CASSLEVAGGPYGYTF
.	TRBV10-1	TRBJ2-3	.	TGCGCCAGCAGTGGAAGGGGGGGGACAAGCACAGATACGCAGTATTTT	CASSGRGGTSTDTQYF
once	TRBV19	TRBJ2-7	TRBD2	TGTGCCAGTAGTTCGCGGACTAGCGAGTACGAGCAGTACTTC	CASSSRTSEYEQYF
.	TRBV18	TRBJ2-7	TRBD2	TGTGCCAGCTCACCCTTCGGGGGGGCCCGGGACGAGCAGTACTTC	CASSPFGGARDEQYF
.	TRBV6-5	TRBJ1-6	.	TGTGCCAGCAGTTACTCGGGGGGATCCTATAATTCACCCCTCCACTTT	CASSYSGGSYNSPLHF
.	TRBV29-1	TRBJ1-3	TRBD1	TGCAGCGTTGGTCAAGCCGGGACAGCTGGAAACACCATATATTTT	CSVGQAGTAGNTIYF
.	TRBV7-2	TRBJ2-3	.	TGTGCCACCCCAAGAGGGGGGAGGCCAGATACGCAGTATTTT	CATPRGGRPDTQYF
.	TRBV19	TRBJ2-2	TRBD1	TGTGCCAGTAGTGCCCCAGGGGGCGGCACCGGGGAGCTGTTTTTT	CASSAPGGGTGELFF
few	TRBV11-3	TRBJ2-7	.	TGTGCCAGCAGCTTAGACAGGTACGAGCAGTACTTC	CASSLDRYEQYF
.	TRBV12-5	TRBJ2-7	.	TGTGCTAGTGGTCTTACTTACGAGCAGTACTTC	CASGLTYEQYF
.	TRBV6-5	TRBJ2-7	TRBD1	TGTGCCAGTGACAGGGGAAATTCCTACGAGCAGTACTTC	CASDRGNSYEQYF
.	TRBV7-9	TRBJ2-7	TRBD1	TGTGCCAGCAGTTGGGGACAGGGGGTAACCTACGAGCAGTACTTC	CASSWGQGVTYEQYF
.	TRBV20-1	TRBJ2-7	TRBD1	TGCAGTGCCAGTCCCGGGACAGACTCCGGCGAGCAGTACTTC	CSASPGTDSGEQYF
.	TRBV5-1	TRBJ1-2	.	TGCGCCAGCAGCTTCACAGCTAACTATGGCTACACCTTC	CASSFTANYGYTF
few	TRBV29-1	TRBJ2-7	.	TGCAGCGTTGATGGGTTGGGGGATCAGAGGGCCTACGAGCAGTACTTC	CSVDGLGDQRAYEQYF
.	TRBV19	TRBJ1-5	.	TGTGCCAGTAGTATAGAAGGTCAGCCCCAGCATTTT	CASSIEGQPQHF